This TCR beta chain appears in the sequencing data of a study of identical twins. Via MiXCR, TCRdb re-called the 5' RACE reads, giving one row per CDR3 protein. Found here are roughly 1,500,000 distinct CDR3 sequences, under 35% of them singletons; the top ten hold under 0.35%. Trimming removed 11 bases at V and 0 bases at J, with 14 bases between. Germline V gene sequence: CDR1 SNHLY, CDR2 FYNNEI. This CDR3 spans 13 amino acids. The TCR was taken from a newborn girl in good health. Input material: cord blood. The chain uses TRBV2 and TRBJ2-7; D is perhaps TRBD1 (6 bases). The CDR3 sequence: CACLRTVSYEQYF. As DNA, the CDR3 is TGTGCCTGCCTCAGGACAGTCTCCTACGAGCAGTACTTC.